A selection of T cell receptor beta chains follows, all from one sample in a study of T cell responses to AZD1222 COVID-19 vaccine. TCRdb's copy holds only in-frame clones and misses some; the assay was immunoSEQ multiplex PCR. This table holds approximately 150,000 clones, about nine tenths found once. The sequenced sample was peripheral blood, obtained 28 days after the second AZD1222 dose. The receptors here all came from an adult who received the AZD1222 COVID-19 vaccine. Both conserved end residues are part of each CDR3. The order of the fields is CDR3 length, D gene, clone size, J gene, V gene, CDR3 DNA, CDR3 protein. D genes are given only for firm matches. Size is stated for part of the rows, as once, few or many counts, or as a class when the clone is expanded.

len: 15
d_gene: NA
abundance: NA
j_gene: TRBJ2-2
v_gene: TRBV7-2
CDR3nt: TGTGCCAGCAGCTACGACAAAAGGTCGGCCGGGGAGCTGTTTTTT
CDR3aa: CASSYDKRSAGELFF

len: 12
d_gene: NA
abundance: once
j_gene: TRBJ2-2
v_gene: TRBV10-1
CDR3nt: TGCGCCAGCAGTGAGTGGGTCATGGAGCTGTTTTTT
CDR3aa: CASSEWVMELFF

len: 15
d_gene: NA
abundance: NA
j_gene: TRBJ2-5
v_gene: TRBV7-6
CDR3nt: TGTGCCAGCAGCTTACGTGCCAACCCGGCGGAGACCCAGTACTTC
CDR3aa: CASSLRANPAETQYF

len: 15
d_gene: TRBD1
abundance: NA
j_gene: TRBJ1-2
v_gene: TRBV5-1
CDR3nt: TGCGCCAGCAGCTTTCAGGGACAGGGATACTATGGCTACACCTTC
CDR3aa: CASSFQGQGYYGYTF

len: 17
d_gene: TRBD1
abundance: NA
j_gene: TRBJ1-1
v_gene: TRBV27
CDR3nt: TGTGCCAGCAGTCCCTGGGGGACAGGCCTCGGGTACACTGAAGCTTTCTTT
CDR3aa: CASSPWGTGLGYTEAFF

len: 12
d_gene: NA
abundance: NA
j_gene: TRBJ1-1
v_gene: TRBV6-5
CDR3nt: TGTGCCAGCAGGGCTTCACAGGGTGACGCTTTCTTT
CDR3aa: CASRASQGDAFF

len: 17
d_gene: NA
abundance: NA
j_gene: TRBJ2-3
v_gene: TRBV27
CDR3nt: TGTGCCAGCAAGACTTTGAACGCAGGGGCGGGAACAGATACGCAGTATTTT
CDR3aa: CASKTLNAGAGTDTQYF

len: 13
d_gene: NA
abundance: once
j_gene: TRBJ2-1
v_gene: TRBV5-5
CDR3nt: TGTGCCAGCAGCTTGTTCGGGGGAAATGAGCAGTTCTTC
CDR3aa: CASSLFGGNEQFF

len: 15
d_gene: NA
abundance: NA
j_gene: TRBJ1-2
v_gene: TRBV7-9
CDR3nt: TGTGCCAGCAGCTTAGGGCGTGGGGCTAACTATGGCTACACCTTC
CDR3aa: CASSLGRGANYGYTF

len: 13
d_gene: NA
abundance: NA
j_gene: TRBJ1-6
v_gene: TRBV28
CDR3nt: TGTGCCACCTCGCAGTTGTATAATTCACCCCTCCACTTT
CDR3aa: CATSQLYNSPLHF

len: 13
d_gene: NA
abundance: NA
j_gene: TRBJ1-1
v_gene: TRBV3-1/TRBV3-2
CDR3nt: TGTGCCAGCAGCCCGCAAGGTGACAGTGAAGCTTTCTTT
CDR3aa: CASSPQGDSEAFF

len: 13
d_gene: NA
abundance: NA
j_gene: TRBJ1-4
v_gene: TRBV18
CDR3nt: TGTGCCAGCTCACCACCACGCGTCCTAAAACTGTTTTTT
CDR3aa: CASSPPRVLKLFF

len: 17
d_gene: TRBD2
abundance: NA
j_gene: TRBJ2-7
v_gene: TRBV3-1/TRBV3-2
CDR3nt: TGTGCCAGCAGCCTTCGCCACGCGGGGGACCACTCCTACGAGCAGTACTTC
CDR3aa: CASSLRHAGDHSYEQYF

len: 16
d_gene: TRBD2
abundance: few
j_gene: TRBJ2-3
v_gene: TRBV20-1
CDR3nt: TGCAGTGCTAGTGGTTCCGCGGGAGGGCGGACAGATACGCAGTATTTT
CDR3aa: CSASGSAGGRTDTQYF

len: 16
d_gene: TRBD2
abundance: NA
j_gene: TRBJ2-2
v_gene: TRBV2
CDR3nt: TGTGCCAGCAGTCTAGGACTAGCGGGACCCCCCGGGGAGCTGTTTTTT
CDR3aa: CASSLGLAGPPGELFF

len: 14
d_gene: NA
abundance: NA
j_gene: TRBJ2-2
v_gene: TRBV6-5
CDR3nt: TGTGCCAGCAACTTACGGTCAGGGACCGGGGAGCTGTTTTTT
CDR3aa: CASNLRSGTGELFF

len: 13
d_gene: NA
abundance: NA
j_gene: TRBJ2-1
v_gene: TRBV7-3
CDR3nt: TGTGCCAGCAGCCCCTCGCTAGGCGGTGAGCAGTTCTTC
CDR3aa: CASSPSLGGEQFF

len: 15
d_gene: NA
abundance: NA
j_gene: TRBJ1-5
v_gene: TRBV3-1/TRBV3-2
CDR3nt: TGTGCCAGCAGCCAAGTACGGGATAGCAATCAGCCCCAGCATTTT
CDR3aa: CASSQVRDSNQPQHF

len: 14
d_gene: TRBD1
abundance: NA
j_gene: TRBJ2-2
v_gene: TRBV10-1
CDR3nt: TGCGCCAGCAGGGACAGGGCGTACACCGGGGAGCTGTTTTTT
CDR3aa: CASRDRAYTGELFF

len: 15
d_gene: NA
abundance: NA
j_gene: TRBJ1-1
v_gene: TRBV24-1
CDR3nt: TGTGCCACCAGTGATGGGGGGGGTTTGGACACTGAAGCTTTCTTT
CDR3aa: CATSDGGGLDTEAFF

len: 15
d_gene: NA
abundance: NA
j_gene: TRBJ2-7
v_gene: TRBV28
CDR3nt: TGTGCCAGCAGTTTATTCGCGGCTCTGAGCTACGAGCAGTACTTC
CDR3aa: CASSLFAALSYEQYF

len: 14
d_gene: NA
abundance: NA
j_gene: TRBJ2-7
v_gene: TRBV4-3
CDR3nt: TGCGCCAGCAGCCCGGGGACTGGGGGATACGAGCAGTACTTC
CDR3aa: CASSPGTGGYEQYF

len: 15
d_gene: TRBD1
abundance: NA
j_gene: TRBJ2-7
v_gene: TRBV9
CDR3nt: TGTGCCAGCAGCGTAGCTGGGACAGGGGGCTACGAGCAGTACTTC
CDR3aa: CASSVAGTGGYEQYF

len: 13
d_gene: NA
abundance: NA
j_gene: TRBJ1-2
v_gene: TRBV2
CDR3nt: TGTGCCAGCAGTGATGTGGCGGCCTACGGCTACACCTTC
CDR3aa: CASSDVAAYGYTF

len: 12
d_gene: NA
abundance: NA
j_gene: TRBJ1-4
v_gene: TRBV6-1
CDR3nt: TGTGCCAGCAGTGATACGAGGGACACATTGTTTTTT
CDR3aa: CASSDTRDTLFF

len: 13
d_gene: NA
abundance: NA
j_gene: TRBJ1-5
v_gene: TRBV27
CDR3nt: TGTGCCAGCAGTTTAAAAGGGGATCAGCCCCAGCATTTT
CDR3aa: CASSLKGDQPQHF